This TCR beta chain is drawn from a study of blood T cell repertoires in COVID-19. Study summary: Some COVID-19 samples were acute and others convalescent; all came from the United States, Italy and Spain. From T cells, B-cell-depleted T cells, or PBMCs came the material, which was cDNA or gDNA.

CDR1 is SGHVS, CDR2 FQNEAQ, per germline. V gave up 5 bases and J gave up 2 bases, with 16 bases separating them. The CDR3 is 15 residues long. This clone was found once. Per the original data handling: It was from reference gene primer amplification that nucleated cell counts were estimated. The table came from immunoSEQ multiplex PCR; TCRdb's copy has only in-frame clones and leaves some out. The DNA gave D and trimming, while V, J and clone size come from that table. The data contain roughly 55,000 clones, 70% to 90% of them seen just once; the ten biggest clones take up around 6.9%. Sequenced input: peripheral blood. The chain carries TRBV7-8 and TRBJ2-7; perhaps TRBD1 as D (6 bases). This clonotype was sampled from a man aged 60-69 years with active or convalescent COVID-19. The CDR3 here is CASSRGQLNPYEQYF. The CDR3 DNA follows: TGTGCCAGCAGCCGCGGACAGTTGAACCCCTACGAGCAGTACTTC.